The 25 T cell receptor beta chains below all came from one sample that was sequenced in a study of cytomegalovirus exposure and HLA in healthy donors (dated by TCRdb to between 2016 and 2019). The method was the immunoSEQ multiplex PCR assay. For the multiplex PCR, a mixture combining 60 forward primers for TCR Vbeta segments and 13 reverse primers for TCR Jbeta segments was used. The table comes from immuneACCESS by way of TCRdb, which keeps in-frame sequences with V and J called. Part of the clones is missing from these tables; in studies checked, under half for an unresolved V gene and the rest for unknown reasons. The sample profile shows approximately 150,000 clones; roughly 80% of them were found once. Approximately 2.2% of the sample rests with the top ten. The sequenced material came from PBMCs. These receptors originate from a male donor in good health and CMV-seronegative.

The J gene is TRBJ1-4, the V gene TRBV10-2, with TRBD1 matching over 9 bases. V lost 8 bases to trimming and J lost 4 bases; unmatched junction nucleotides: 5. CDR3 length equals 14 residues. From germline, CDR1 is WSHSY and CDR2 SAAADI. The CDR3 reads CASRGTGSNEKLFF. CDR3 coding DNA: TGCGCCAGCCGGGGGACAGGGAGTAATGAAAAACTGTTTTTT.

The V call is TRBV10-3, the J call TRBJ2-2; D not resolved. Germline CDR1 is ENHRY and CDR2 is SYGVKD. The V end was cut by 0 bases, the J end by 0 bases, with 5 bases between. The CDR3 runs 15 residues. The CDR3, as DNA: TGTGCCATCAGTGAGTCCGGGTCGAACACCGGGGAGCTGTTTTTT. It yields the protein CAISESGSNTGELFF.

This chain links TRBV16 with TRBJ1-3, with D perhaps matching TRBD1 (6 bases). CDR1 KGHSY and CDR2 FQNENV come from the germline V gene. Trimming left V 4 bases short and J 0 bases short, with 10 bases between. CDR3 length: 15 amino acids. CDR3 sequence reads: CASSLGQPSGNTIYF. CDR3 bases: TGTGCCAGCAGCCTCGGACAGCCCTCTGGAAACACCATATATTTT.

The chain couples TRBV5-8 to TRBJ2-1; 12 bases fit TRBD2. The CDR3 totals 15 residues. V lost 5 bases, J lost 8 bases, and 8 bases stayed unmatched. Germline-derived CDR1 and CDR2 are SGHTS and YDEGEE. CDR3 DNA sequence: TGTGCCAGCAGTCGAGGGACTAGCGGGTGGGATGAGCAGTTCTTC. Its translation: CASSRGTSGWDEQFF.

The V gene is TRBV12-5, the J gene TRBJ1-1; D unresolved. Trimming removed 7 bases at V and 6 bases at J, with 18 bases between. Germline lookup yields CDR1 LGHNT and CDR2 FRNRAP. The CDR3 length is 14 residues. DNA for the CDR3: TGTGCTAGTGTTCCCGGGGAACTAAAGGCTGAAGCTTTCTTT. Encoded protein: CASVPGELKAEAFF.

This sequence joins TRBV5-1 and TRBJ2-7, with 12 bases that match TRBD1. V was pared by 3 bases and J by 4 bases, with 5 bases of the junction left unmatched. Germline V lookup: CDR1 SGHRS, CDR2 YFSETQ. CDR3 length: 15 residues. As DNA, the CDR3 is TGCGCCAGCAGCTCCGGGACAGGGGGCGCTTACGAGCAGTACTTC. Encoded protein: CASSSGTGGAYEQYF.

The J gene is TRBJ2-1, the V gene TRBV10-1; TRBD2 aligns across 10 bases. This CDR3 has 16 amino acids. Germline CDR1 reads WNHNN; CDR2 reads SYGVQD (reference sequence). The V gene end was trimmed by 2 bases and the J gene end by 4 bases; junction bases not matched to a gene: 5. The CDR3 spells CASSEPSGGGYNEQFF. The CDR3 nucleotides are TGCGCCAGCAGTGAGCCGAGCGGGGGGGGATACAATGAGCAGTTCTTC.

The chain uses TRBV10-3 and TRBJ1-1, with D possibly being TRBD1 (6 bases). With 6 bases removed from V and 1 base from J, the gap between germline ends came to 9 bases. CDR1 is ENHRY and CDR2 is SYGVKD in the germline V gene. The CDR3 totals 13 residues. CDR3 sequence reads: CAIRSQGNTEAFF. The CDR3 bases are TGTGCCATCAGGTCACAGGGGAACACTGAAGCTTTCTTT.

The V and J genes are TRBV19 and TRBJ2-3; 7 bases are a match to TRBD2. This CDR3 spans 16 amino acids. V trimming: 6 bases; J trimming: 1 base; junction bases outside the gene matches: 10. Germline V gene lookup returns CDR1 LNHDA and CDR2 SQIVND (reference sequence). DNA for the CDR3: TGTGCCAGTAGGGAACGGGGAGGGGCGGGCACAGATACGCAGTATTTT. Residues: CASRERGGAGTDTQYF.

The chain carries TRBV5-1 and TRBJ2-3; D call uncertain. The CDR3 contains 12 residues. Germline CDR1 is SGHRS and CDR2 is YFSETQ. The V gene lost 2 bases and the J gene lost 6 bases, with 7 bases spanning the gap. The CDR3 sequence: CASSFLGDTQYF. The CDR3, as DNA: TGCGCCAGCAGCTTCCTGGGCGATACGCAGTATTTT.

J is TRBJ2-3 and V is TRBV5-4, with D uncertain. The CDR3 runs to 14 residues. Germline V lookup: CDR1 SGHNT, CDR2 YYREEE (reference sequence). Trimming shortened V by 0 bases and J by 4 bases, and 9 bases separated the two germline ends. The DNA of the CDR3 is TGTGCCAGCAGCTTGGATTCGGGTGCAGATACGCAGTATTTT. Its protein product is CASSLDSGADTQYF.

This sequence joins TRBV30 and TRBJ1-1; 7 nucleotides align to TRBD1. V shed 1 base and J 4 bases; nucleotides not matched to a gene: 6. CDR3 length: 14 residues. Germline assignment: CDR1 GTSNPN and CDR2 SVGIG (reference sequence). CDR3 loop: CAWSAKGARTEAFF. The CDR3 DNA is TGTGCCTGGAGTGCCAAGGGGGCGCGCACTGAAGCTTTCTTT.

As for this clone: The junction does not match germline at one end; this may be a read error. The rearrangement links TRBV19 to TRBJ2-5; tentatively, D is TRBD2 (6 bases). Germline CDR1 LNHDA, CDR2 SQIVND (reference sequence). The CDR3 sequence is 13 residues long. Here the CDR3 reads CASSEGGGETQHF. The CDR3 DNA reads TGTGCCAGTAGTGAGGGTGGAGGGGAGACCCAGCACTTC.

Here the CDR3 reads CASSPQIIAEQYF. The CDR3, as DNA: TGTGCCAGCAGCCCTCAGATTATAGCCGAGCAGTACTTC. The chain employs TRBV4-2 and TRBJ2-7; unclear D gene. The CDR3 spans 13 residues. Per germline, CDR1 LGHNA and CDR2 YNFKEQ. The ends were cut back, 4 bases at V and 6 bases at J, with 13 bases in the middle.

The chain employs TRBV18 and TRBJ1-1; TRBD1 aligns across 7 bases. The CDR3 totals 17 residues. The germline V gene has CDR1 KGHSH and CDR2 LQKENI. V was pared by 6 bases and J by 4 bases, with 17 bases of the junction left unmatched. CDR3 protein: CASSQRGTAELGTEAFF. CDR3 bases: TGTGCCAGCTCCCAAAGGGGGACAGCTGAATTGGGCACTGAAGCTTTCTTT.

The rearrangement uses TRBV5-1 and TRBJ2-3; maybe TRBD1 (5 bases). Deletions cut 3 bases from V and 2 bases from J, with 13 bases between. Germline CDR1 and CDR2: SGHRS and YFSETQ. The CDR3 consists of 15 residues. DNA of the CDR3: TGCGCCAGCAGCTCCGACAGAGAATTCACAGATACGCAGTATTTT. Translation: CASSSDREFTDTQYF.

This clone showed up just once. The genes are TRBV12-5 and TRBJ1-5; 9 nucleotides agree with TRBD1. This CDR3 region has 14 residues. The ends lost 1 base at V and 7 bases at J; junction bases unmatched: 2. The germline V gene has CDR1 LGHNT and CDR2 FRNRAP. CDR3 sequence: CASGLEQGAQPQHF. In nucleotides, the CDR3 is TGTGCTAGTGGTTTGGAACAGGGGGCACAGCCCCAGCATTTT.

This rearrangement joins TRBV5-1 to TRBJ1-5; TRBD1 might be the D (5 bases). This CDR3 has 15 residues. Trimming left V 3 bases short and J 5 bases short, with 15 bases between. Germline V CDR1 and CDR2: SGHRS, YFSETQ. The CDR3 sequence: CASSSGGGGDQPQHF. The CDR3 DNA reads TGCGCCAGCAGCTCCGGCGGGGGAGGAGATCAGCCCCAGCATTTT.

DNA of the CDR3: TGCGCCAGCAGCCGGACAGGGGCGCAGAGCTCCTATAATTCACCCCTCCACTTT. It specifies CASSRTGAQSSYNSPLHF. This chain uses TRBV5-1 with TRBJ1-6, with TRBD1 matching 9 bases. CDR3 length equals 18 residues. From germline, CDR1 is SGHRS and CDR2 YFSETQ. Trimming took 4 bases from V and 0 from J; bases not matched to a gene: 8.

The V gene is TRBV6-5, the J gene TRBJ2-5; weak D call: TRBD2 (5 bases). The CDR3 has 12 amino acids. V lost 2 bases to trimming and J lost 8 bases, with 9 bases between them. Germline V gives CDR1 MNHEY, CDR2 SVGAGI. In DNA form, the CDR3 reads TGTGCCAGCAGTTACATTACGGGAACCCAGTACTTC. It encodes CASSYITGTQYF.

As DNA, the CDR3 is TGTGCCAGCAGCTCACCGGGACAGGTGAACTCTGGAAACACCATATATTTT. As protein: CASSSPGQVNSGNTIYF. The chain has TRBV5-4 and TRBJ1-3; 8 bases match TRBD1. V lost 3 bases and J lost 0; bases outside the gene matches: 8. Germline CDR1 is SGHNT and CDR2 is YYREEE (reference sequence). The CDR3 runs to 17 residues.

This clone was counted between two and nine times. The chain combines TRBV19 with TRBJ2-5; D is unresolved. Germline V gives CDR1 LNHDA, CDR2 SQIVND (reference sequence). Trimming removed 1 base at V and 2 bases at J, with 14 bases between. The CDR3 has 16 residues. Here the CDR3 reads CASSIGHSPGQETQYF. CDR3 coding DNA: TGTGCCAGTAGTATAGGCCACAGCCCAGGTCAAGAGACCCAGTACTTC.

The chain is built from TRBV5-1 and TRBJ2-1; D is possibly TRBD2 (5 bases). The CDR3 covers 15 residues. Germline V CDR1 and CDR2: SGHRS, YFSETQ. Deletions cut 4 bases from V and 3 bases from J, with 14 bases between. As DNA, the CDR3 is TGCGCCAGCAGCCCGGTCCCCCGGGACTACAATGAGCAGTTCTTC. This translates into CASSPVPRDYNEQFF.

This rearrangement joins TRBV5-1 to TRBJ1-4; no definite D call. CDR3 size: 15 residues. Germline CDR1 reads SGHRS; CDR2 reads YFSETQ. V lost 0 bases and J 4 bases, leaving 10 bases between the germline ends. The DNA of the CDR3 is TGCGCCAGCAGCTTGGCCGAAGGCGGTAATGAAAAACTGTTTTTT. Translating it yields CASSLAEGGNEKLFF.

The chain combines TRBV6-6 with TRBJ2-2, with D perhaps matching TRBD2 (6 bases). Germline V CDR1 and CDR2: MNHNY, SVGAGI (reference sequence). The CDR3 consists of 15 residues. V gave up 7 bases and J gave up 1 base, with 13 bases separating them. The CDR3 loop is CASTSWGVNTGELFF. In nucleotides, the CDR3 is TGTGCCAGCACCTCCTGGGGGGTGAACACCGGGGAGCTGTTTTTT.